These 28 T cell receptor beta chains were sequenced from one sample in a study of control samples from healthy donors and cancer patients. TCRdb keeps only in-frame clones here, not all; method: immunoSEQ multiplex PCR. This repertoire shows about 140,000 clones, 80% to 90% found once; its top ten account for roughly 10%. The specimen sequenced was blood. Receptors were obtained from a woman aged 30 to 39 in good health.

This clone was counted a single time. V is TRBV7-6 and J is TRBJ2-1; 12 bases agree with TRBD2. Trimming at V came to 5 bases and at J to 2 bases, leaving 19 bases not matched to a gene. CDR1 and CDR2 from the germline V gene are SGHVS and FNYEAQ. The CDR3 loop spans 21 amino acids. CDR3 amino acids: CASSVGKLRLAGESAYNEQFF. The CDR3 region has the DNA TGTGCCAGCAGCGTAGGAAAACTAAGACTAGCGGGAGAATCGGCCTACAATGAGCAGTTCTTC.

The CDR3 DNA follows: TGTGCCAGCAGCCACGCCGCGGCAGCTTCCTACGAGCAGTACTTC. Its protein is CASSHAAAASYEQYF. The rearrangement joins TRBV11-2 to TRBJ2-7; D remains ambiguous. V was cut by 5 bases and J by 1 base, with 15 bases left in between. Germline-derived CDR1 and CDR2 are SGHAT and FQNNGV. CDR3 length equals 15 residues.

The CDR3 nucleotides read TGTGCCAGCAGCTTAGTAGGAGACAGGTTGGGAGAGACCCAGTACTTC. Its translation is CASSLVGDRLGETQYF. V usage is TRBV7-9 and J usage is TRBJ2-5, with D possibly TRBD1 on 6 matching bases. The V end was cut by 1 base, the J end by 4 bases, with 16 bases between. Per the germline V gene, CDR1 is SEHNR and CDR2 is FQNEAQ (reference sequence). This CDR3 has 16 residues.

V is TRBV25-1 and J is TRBJ2-5; no reliable D call. V lost 8 bases to trimming and J lost 5 bases, with 18 bases between them. The CDR3 loop spans 14 amino acids. Looked up from germline, CDR1 is MGHDK and CDR2 is SYGVNS. The CDR3 loop reads CASSTSTPGETQYF. The CDR3 DNA sequence: TGTGCCAGCTCAACCTCTACACCCGGGGAGACCCAGTACTTC.

This clone appeared a single time. The genes are TRBV19 and TRBJ1-1; 7 nucleotides agree with TRBD1. The CDR3 is 11 residues long. Germline V lookup: CDR1 LNHDA, CDR2 SQIVND (reference sequence). V shed 6 bases, J shed 6 bases, and the junction held 1 base outside the gene matches. In DNA, the CDR3 is TGTGCCAGTAGGACAGGGCCTGAAGCTTTCTTT. Its translation: CASRTGPEAFF.

The V call is TRBV5-1, the J call TRBJ1-1; possible D gene TRBD1, 5 bases. Germline V gene sequence: CDR1 SGHRS, CDR2 YFSETQ. The V end was cut by 0 bases, the J end by 0 bases, with 9 bases between. The CDR3 sequence is 15 residues long. The chain's CDR3 is CASSLAGLMNTEAFF. The CDR3 bases are TGCGCCAGCAGCTTGGCGGGACTAATGAACACTGAAGCTTTCTTT.

This chain links TRBV4-1 with TRBJ1-3; TRBD1 is a possible D gene (5 bases). The CDR3 loop spans 15 amino acids. Germline CDR1 is MGHRA and CDR2 is YSYEKL. V dropped 0 bases and J dropped 2 bases, with 8 bases sitting between them. The CDR3 loop reads CASSQEGVAGNTIYF. The CDR3 DNA sequence: TGCGCCAGCAGCCAAGAGGGGGTCGCTGGAAACACCATATATTTT.

The chain carries TRBV4-2 and TRBJ1-1; TRBD1 might be the D (5 bases). Germline V gives CDR1 LGHNA, CDR2 YNFKEQ. Deletions cut 1 base from V and 5 bases from J, with 17 bases between. The CDR3 is 16 residues long. CDR3 sequence: CASSQGERGEGTEAFF. The CDR3 DNA sequence: TGTGCCAGCAGCCAAGGAGAAAGGGGCGAGGGTACTGAAGCTTTCTTT.

The V and J genes are TRBV3-1 (or the pseudogene TRBV3-2) and TRBJ1-1; no reliable D call. The germline V gene has CDR1 LGHDT and CDR2 YNNKEL (reference sequence). The CDR3 covers 12 residues. V gave up 1 base and J gave up 4 bases, with 4 bases separating them. In DNA form, the CDR3 reads TGTGCCAGCAGCCAAGGGGTCACTGAAGCTTTCTTT. This codes for CASSQGVTEAFF.

The chain links TRBV19 to TRBJ2-3; 7 bases align to TRBD1. Germline V gives CDR1 LNHDA, CDR2 SQIVND (reference sequence). The CDR3 sequence is 13 residues long. The V and J ends lost 10 bases and 2 bases, in that order; junction bases with no gene match: 6. The CDR3 sequence: CATTGQHTDTQYF. The CDR3 bases are TGTGCCACTACGGGACAGCACACAGATACGCAGTATTTT.

This clone was seen only once. The chain has TRBV6-5 and TRBJ1-5; possibly TRBD1 for D (5 bases). The CDR3 extends over 15 amino acids. V was pared by 7 bases and J by 2 bases, with 15 bases between. Germline V gene lookup returns CDR1 MNHEY and CDR2 SVGAGI. The CDR3 region is CASILRDGGNQPQHF. In DNA, the CDR3 is TGTGCCAGCATCCTCCGGGACGGAGGCAATCAGCCCCAGCATTTT.

The chain combines TRBV6-6 with TRBJ2-1; D is unresolved. Trimming pared 4 bases from V and 9 bases from J, leaving 10 bases between. The CDR3 contains 12 residues. CDR1 MNHNY and CDR2 SVGAGI come from the germline V gene (reference sequence). The CDR3 is CASSSQPGEQFF. The CDR3, as DNA: TGTGCCAGCAGTTCCCAGCCGGGTGAGCAGTTCTTC.

The chain combines TRBV28 with TRBJ1-1, with D perhaps matching TRBD1 (5 bases). Trimming stripped 5 bases from V and 10 bases from J, with 20 bases between. The CDR3 extends over 14 amino acids. Germline assignment: CDR1 MDHEN and CDR2 SYDVKM. Here the CDR3 reads CASSQPTDHLGAFF. The CDR3 region has the DNA TGTGCCAGCAGTCAACCGACAGACCATTTAGGAGCTTTCTTT.

The chain carries TRBV27 and TRBJ2-3; tentative D call: TRBD2 (6 bases). The CDR3 runs to 14 residues. Deletions cut 4 bases from V and 2 bases from J, with 10 bases between. The germline gives CDR1 MNHEY, CDR2 SMNVEV (reference sequence). CDR3 nucleotide sequence: TGTGCCAGCAGTTCCAGGGACTTCACAGATACGCAGTATTTT. It translates to CASSSRDFTDTQYF.

J is TRBJ2-7 and V is TRBV5-1; D is tentatively TRBD1 or TRBD2 (6 bases each). This CDR3 has 15 amino acids. Trimming shortened V by 1 base and J by 1 base, and 12 bases separated the two germline ends. Germline loops: CDR1 SGHRS, CDR2 YFSETQ. CDR3: CASSLNREESYEQYF. In DNA, the CDR3 is TGCGCCAGCAGCTTGAACAGGGAGGAGTCCTACGAGCAGTACTTC.

The rearrangement links TRBV2 to TRBJ2-5; TRBD1 matches at 9 bases. With 6 bases clipped from V and 5 bases from J, the junction kept 7 bases outside the gene matches. This CDR3 has 14 amino acids. The germline gives CDR1 SNHLY, CDR2 FYNNEI. CDR3 coding DNA: TGTGCCAGCAGGGGGGACAGGGTCCGCGAGACCCAGTACTTC. This encodes CASRGDRVRETQYF.

The chain uses TRBV4-1 and TRBJ1-2; 7 bases align to TRBD1. V lost 0 bases to trimming and J lost 4 bases; unmatched junction nucleotides: 8. Germline V CDR1 and CDR2: MGHRA, YSYEKL. This CDR3 region has 16 residues. CDR3 nucleotide sequence: TGCGCCAGCAGCCAAGATCCGGGACAGCCTTTCTATGGCTACACCTTC. Its protein product is CASSQDPGQPFYGYTF.

V is TRBV6-4 and J is TRBJ2-4, with 7 bases fitting TRBD2. CDR3 length: 17 amino acids. Germline lookup yields CDR1 MRHNA and CDR2 SNTAGT. V gave up 0 bases and J gave up 1 base; unmatched junction bases: 6. CDR3 region: CASSDSERGGAKNIQYF. In nucleotides, the CDR3 is TGTGCCAGCAGTGACTCGGAACGGGGAGGGGCCAAAAACATTCAGTACTTC.

The V gene is TRBV11-2, the J gene TRBJ2-5; D is possibly TRBD1 (6 bases). V was cut by 5 bases and J by 1 base, with 17 bases left in between. CDR1 is SGHAT and CDR2 is FQNNGV in the germline V gene. The CDR3 spans 16 residues. DNA for the CDR3: TGTGCCAGCAGCGGTTTTGAGACAGGATTCCAAGAGACCCAGTACTTC. Its translation: CASSGFETGFQETQYF.

V gene TRBV11-2 combines with J gene TRBJ1-2; tentatively, D is TRBD1 (6 bases). Deletions cut 1 base from V and 5 bases from J, with 11 bases between. The CDR3 runs to 14 residues. Germline CDR1 is SGHAT and CDR2 is FQNNGV. CDR3 amino acids: CASSLGSGAYGYTF. The CDR3 nucleotides are TGTGCCAGCAGCTTAGGGTCAGGGGCTTATGGCTACACCTTC.

This clone was recorded only once. CDR3 bases: TGTGCCAGCAGCTTAGGGGGACAGAAGCAAGAGACCCAGTACTTC. This codes for CASSLGGQKQETQYF. The J gene is TRBJ2-5, the V gene TRBV7-9, with TRBD1 matching over 7 bases. The junction had 4 bases not matched to a gene; V was cut back by 1 base and J by 2 bases. Germline-derived CDR1 and CDR2 are SEHNR and FQNEAQ (reference sequence). There are 15 residues in the CDR3.

This chain joins TRBV28 and TRBJ1-5; D possibly corresponds to TRBD1 (5 bases). The V and J ends lost 7 bases and 7 bases respectively, with 11 bases between them. The CDR3 contains 12 residues. Germline V gives CDR1 MDHEN, CDR2 SYDVKM. CDR3 in amino acids: CASIGGGQPQHF. The DNA for the CDR3 is TGTGCCAGCATTGGGGGGGGGCAGCCCCAGCATTTT.

The chain uses TRBV7-9 and TRBJ2-3; the D gene is possibly TRBD1 (6 bases). Trimming took 6 bases from V and 7 from J, leaving 26 bases between them. The length of the CDR3 is 17 residues. Per the germline V gene, CDR1 is SEHNR and CDR2 is FQNEAQ (reference sequence). The CDR3 coding sequence is TGTGCCAGCAGTTCTTCCGCCACAGGGAACGAAGGGCATACGCAGTATTTT. Residues: CASSSSATGNEGHTQYF.

V usage is TRBV5-1 and J usage is TRBJ1-6, with 8 bases fitting TRBD1. From germline, CDR1 is SGHRS and CDR2 YFSETQ. The trim removed 4 bases at V and 2 bases at J, leaving 5 bases unmatched. The CDR3 runs to 16 residues. The CDR3 DNA is TGCGCCAGCAGCCCGCAGGGGGCCACCTATAATTCACCCCTCCACTTT. The encoded protein is CASSPQGATYNSPLHF.

The chain recombines TRBV19 with TRBJ1-1; a weak D match, TRBD1 (5 bases). Trimming took 3 bases from V and 6 from J, leaving 14 bases between them. CDR3 length: 14 amino acids. Per the germline V gene, CDR1 is LNHDA and CDR2 is SQIVND (reference sequence). Here the CDR3 DNA reads TGTGCCAGTAGTATGGGGACGGCCGGGGCTGAAGCTTTCTTT. It is translated as CASSMGTAGAEAFF.

The V gene is TRBV12-5, the J gene TRBJ2-3, with D perhaps matching TRBD2 (5 bases). With 0 bases removed from V and 1 base from J, the gap between germline ends came to 11 bases. Germline loops: CDR1 LGHNT, CDR2 FRNRAP. The CDR3 extends over 16 amino acids. The CDR3 loop is CASGLVLGPRTDTQYF. The CDR3 coding sequence is TGTGCTAGTGGTTTGGTACTAGGGCCCCGCACAGATACGCAGTATTTT.

This chain joins TRBV19 and TRBJ2-1; the match to TRBD2 covers 13 bases. Germline CDR1 is LNHDA and CDR2 is SQIVND (reference sequence). This CDR3 spans 17 amino acids. V lost 3 bases, J lost 5 bases, and 7 bases stayed unmatched. The CDR3 reads CASSIGLAGVQDNEQFF. In DNA form, the CDR3 reads TGTGCCAGTAGTATTGGACTAGCGGGAGTTCAGGACAATGAGCAGTTCTTC.

This clone has just one count. Different DNA sequences within this sample yield the same CDR3. The chain is built from TRBV6-5 and TRBJ2-1; D is unresolved. The germline CDR1 and CDR2 sequences are MNHEY and SVGAGI. The CDR3 runs to 12 residues. The V and J ends lost 2 bases and 6 bases respectively, with 5 bases between them. Here the CDR3 DNA reads TGTGCCAGCAGTTACGATAGCAATGAGCAGTTCTTC. Encoded protein: CASSYDSNEQFF.